The 15 T cell receptor beta chains in this list originate from one sample, sequenced in a study of T cell clonality in common variable immunodeficiency. Broader study findings: In common variable immunodeficiency, TCR beta chains reportedly carried fewer deletions and N-nucleotide insertions.

Profiled with immunoSEQ multiplex PCR; TCRdb holds only in-frame clones, not every one. Sampling found 17,000 or so clones, none seen once. These receptors have no known antigen. Sequenced sample: peripheral blood mononuclear cells. Every receptor here comes from a human donor with common variable immunodeficiency.

As regards this clone: The read finishes 3 residues shy of the CDR3 end, and the germline J gene is used to complete it. The chain combines TRBV19 with TRBJ1-5, with D perhaps matching TRBD1 (6 bases). Trimming removed 5 bases at V and 3 bases at J, with 17 bases between. This CDR3 contains 16 residues. In germline, CDR1 is LNHDA, CDR2 SQIVND (reference sequence). Partial CDR3 DNA: TGTGCCAGTAGTCTGCTGACCGGGACAAACAATCAGCCC. This translates into CASSLLTGTNNQP. From start to end, the CDR3 is CASSLLTGTNNQPQHF.

With regard to this clone: The read falls 3 residues short of the CDR3 end, and the missing part is taken from the germline J gene. This chain links TRBV19 with TRBJ2-1; 10 positions match TRBD2. Germline loops: CDR1 LNHDA, CDR2 SQIVND (reference sequence). V trimming: 5 bases; J trimming: 9 bases; junction bases outside the gene matches: 16. The CDR3 is 17 amino acids. The DNA read from the CDR3 is TGTGCCAGTAGTCCCAAGCGGACTAGCGGTAACGGAGGTGAG. It is translated as CASSPKRTSGNGGE. The whole CDR3 region reads CASSPKRTSGNGGEQFF. Looking up the rest from reference TRBV19 and TRBJ2-1 gives the full variable domain: DGGITQSPKYLFRKEGQNVTLSCEQNLNHDAMYWYRQDPGQGLRLIYYSQIVNDFQKGDIAEGYSVSREKKESFPLTVTSAQKNPTAFYLCASSPKRTSGNGGEQFFGPGTRLTVL.

By frequency in the sample, this clone is medium-sized. Sequencing ends 3 residues short of the CDR3 end; the germline J gene provides the rest. This sequence joins TRBV7-2 and TRBJ2-5, with D uncertain. Between the trimmed V and J ends, which lost 4 bases and 5 bases, there was a span of 8 bases. The V gene's germline CDR1 is SGHTA and CDR2 FQGNSA. CDR3 size: 12 residues. The CDR3 DNA, read in part, is TGTGCCAGCAGCTGGGCAGAGGAGACC. As protein: CASSWAEET. In full, the CDR3 reads CASSWAEETQYF. Looking up the rest from reference TRBV7-2 and TRBJ2-5 gives the full variable domain: GAGVSQSPSNKVTEKGKDVELRCDPISGHTALYWYRQSLGQGLEFLIYFQGNSAPDKSGLPSDRFSAERTGGSVSTLTIQRTQQEDSAVYLCASSWAEETQYFGPGTRLLVL.

This clone was seen repeatedly, ten times or more. CDR3 region: CASSSSPQDTQYF. The CDR3 DNA, read in part, is TGTGCCAGCAGCTCCTCCCCACAGGATACG. The V and J genes are TRBV7-3 and TRBJ2-3; D remains ambiguous. Sequencing ends 3 residues short of the CDR3 end; the germline J gene provides the rest. CDR1 is SGHTA, CDR2 FQGTGA, per germline. CDR3 size: 13 residues. V dropped 4 bases and J dropped 6 bases, with 11 bases sitting between them.

A word on this clone: The CDR3 is cut off 3 residues early in the read; its end comes from the germline J gene. V and J are TRBV29-1 and TRBJ2-7; 13 positions match TRBD2. The V segment lost 5 bases and the J segment 4 bases; nucleotides outside the gene matches: 8. This CDR3 is 15 amino acids long. Germline V gene data show CDR1 as SQVTM and CDR2 as ANQGSEA. CDR3 DNA, as far as it was read: TGCAGCGTTCAGGCGGGACTAGCGGGAATGTACGAG. Its protein product is CSVQAGLAGMYE. The whole CDR3 is CSVQAGLAGMYEQYF.

The CDR3 bases that were read are TGCAGCACCCCGGGACAGGGTAGACCAGATACG. Translation gives CSTPGQGRPDT. The CDR3 in full is CSTPGQGRPDTQYF. The chain combines TRBV29-1 with TRBJ2-3; 9 bases are a match to TRBD1. The read stops 3 residues short of the end of the CDR3; the missing end is completed from the germline J gene. The CDR3 extends over 14 amino acids. CDR1 SQVTM and CDR2 ANQGSEA come from the germline V gene. Trimming at V came to 8 bases and at J to 4 bases, leaving 10 bases not matched to a gene.

This clone occurred a few times. The read comes to an end 3 residues before the CDR3 does, leaving the germline J gene to fill in the end. The V gene is TRBV7-9, the J gene TRBJ2-3, with TRBD2 matching 11 bases. The V gene's germline CDR1 is SEHNR and CDR2 FQNEAQ (reference sequence). V lost 0 bases, J lost 8 bases, and 4 bases stayed unmatched. This CDR3 comprises 15 residues. CDR3 region: CASSLATGTSGTQYF. Incomplete CDR3 DNA: TGTGCCAGCAGCTTAGCGACAGGGACTAGCGGTACG.

By share, this clone counts as medium-sized (0.01 to 0.1%). The read ends 3 residues shy of where the CDR3 ends; the end is completed using the germline J gene. The chain couples TRBV4-1 to TRBJ1-2, with D perhaps TRBD1 (6 bases). There are 13 residues in the CDR3. The germline V gene encodes CDR1 MGHRA and CDR2 YSYEKL. The covered CDR3 bases are TGCGCCAGCAGGGATCCGGGGGGGGCCGGC. Encoded protein: CASRDPGGAG. From start to end, the CDR3 is CASRDPGGAGYTF.

This clone was counted only a few times. The CDR3 is cut off 3 residues early in the read; its end comes from the germline J gene. The rearrangement joins TRBV18 to TRBJ1-1, with a possible D match to TRBD1 (6 bases). CDR1 is KGHSH, CDR2 LQKENI, per germline. V was pared by 3 bases and J by 5 bases, with 13 bases between. This CDR3 has 14 residues. The CDR3 DNA, read in part, is TGTGCCAGCTCACCCGGGACACGGAGGACTGAA. It translates to CASSPGTRRTE. The whole CDR3 protein reads CASSPGTRRTEAFF.

Only a few counts were recorded for this clone. The sequenced part of the CDR3 DNA is TGTGCCAGCAGCTTAGCGGGTAGGAACCCTAGCACAGATACG. This translates into CASSLAGRNPSTDT. The CDR3 in its entirety is CASSLAGRNPSTDTQYF. The gene calls are TRBV13 and TRBJ2-3; no definite D call. The read is 3 residues too short to cover the CDR3 end, so that end is filled in from the germline J gene. Germline V CDR1 and CDR2: PRHDT, FYEKMQ (reference sequence). Deletions cut 1 base from V and 0 bases from J, with 14 bases between. The CDR3 contains 17 residues.

In its sample, this clone was seen many times. Here the CDR3 reads CASSPGPGANVLTF. The CDR3 bases that were read are TGTGCCAGCTCACCAGGCCCTGGGGCCAACGTC. The rearrangement uses TRBV18 and TRBJ2-6; no firm D call. The read terminates 3 residues before the CDR3 end, so the remaining end is supplied by the germline J gene. Germline CDR1 KGHSH, CDR2 LQKENI. The CDR3 totals 14 residues. V dropped 2 bases and J dropped 2 bases, with 4 bases sitting between them.

With regard to this clone: The DNA ends 3 residues before the CDR3 does, and the rest of the CDR3 is filled in from the germline J gene. The chain recombines TRBV13 with TRBJ2-1; tentative D call: TRBD2 (6 bases). The CDR3 has 16 residues. Trimming took 5 bases from V and 4 from J, leaving 18 bases between them. CDR1 and CDR2 from the germline V gene are PRHDT and FYEKMQ (reference sequence). The chain's CDR3 is CASSPAGVLFYNEQFF. CDR3 DNA, as far as it was read: TGTGCCAGCAGCCCAGCGGGCGTTTTGTTTTACAATGAG.

Note on this clone: With the read ending 3 residues before the CDR3 end, the germline J gene is used to fill in that end. This chain joins TRBV5-4 and TRBJ2-5; tentative D call: TRBD2 (6 bases). Germline V gene lookup returns CDR1 SGHNT and CDR2 YYREEE (reference sequence). CDR3 size: 14 residues. V lost 3 bases, J lost 2 bases, and 11 bases lay in between. CDR3 DNA (partial): TGTGCCAGCAGCTCGGCGGGACTGCAAGAGACC. It translates to CASSSAGLQET. The complete CDR3 sequence is CASSSAGLQETQYF.

This clone was observed many times. With the read ending 3 residues before the CDR3 end, the germline J gene is used to fill in that end. The chain is built from TRBV7-2 and TRBJ2-5; 8 nucleotides agree with TRBD2. Germline CDR1 reads SGHTA; CDR2 reads FQGNSA. The CDR3 is 14 residues long. V shed 2 bases and J 4 bases; nucleotides not matched to a gene: 3. The CDR3 protein is CASSLSGTRETQYF. Partial CDR3 DNA: TGTGCCAGCAGCTTATCCGGGACTAGAGAGACC.

This clone came up a few times. The read ends 3 residues shy of where the CDR3 ends; the end is completed using the germline J gene. The rearrangement links TRBV6-2 or TRBV6-3 to TRBJ2-6; 7 positions match TRBD1. V was clipped by 9 bases and J by 0 bases; unmatched bases: 2. Germline V gene lookup returns CDR1 MNHEY and CDR2 SVGEGT. The CDR3 has 14 residues. The CDR3 sequence: CARGDSSGANVLTF. The CDR3 bases that were read are TGTGCCAGGGGGGACAGCTCTGGGGCCAACGTC.